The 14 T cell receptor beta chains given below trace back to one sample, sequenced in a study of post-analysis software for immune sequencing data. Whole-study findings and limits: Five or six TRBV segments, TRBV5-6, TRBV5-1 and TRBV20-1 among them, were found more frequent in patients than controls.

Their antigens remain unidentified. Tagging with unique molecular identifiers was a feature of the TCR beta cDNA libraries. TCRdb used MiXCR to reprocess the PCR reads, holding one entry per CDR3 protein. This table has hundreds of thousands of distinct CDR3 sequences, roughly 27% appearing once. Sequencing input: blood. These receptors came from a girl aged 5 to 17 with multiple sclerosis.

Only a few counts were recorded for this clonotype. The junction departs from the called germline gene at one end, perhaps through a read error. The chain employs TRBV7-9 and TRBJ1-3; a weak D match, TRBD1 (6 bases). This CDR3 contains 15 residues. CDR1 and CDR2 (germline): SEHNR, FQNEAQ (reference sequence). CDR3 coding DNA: TGTGCCGGCAGTTTAGCGGGGACAACTGGAGACACCATATATTTT. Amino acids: CAGSLAGTTGDTIYF.

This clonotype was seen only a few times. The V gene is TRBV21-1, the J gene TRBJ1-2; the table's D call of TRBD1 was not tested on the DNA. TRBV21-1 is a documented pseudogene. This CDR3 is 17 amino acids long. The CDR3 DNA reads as TGTGCCAGCAGCAAAGGCGGGGAGAAACAGGGTAACTATGGCTACACCTTC. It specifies CASSKGGEKQGNYGYTF.

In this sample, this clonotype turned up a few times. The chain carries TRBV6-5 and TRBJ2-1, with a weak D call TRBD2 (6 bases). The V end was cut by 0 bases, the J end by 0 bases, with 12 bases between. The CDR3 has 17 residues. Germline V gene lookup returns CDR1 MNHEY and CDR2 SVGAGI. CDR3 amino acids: CASSYSRVGSSYNEQFF. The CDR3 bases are TGTGCCAGCAGTTACTCGAGGGTCGGGAGCTCCTACAATGAGCAGTTCTTC.

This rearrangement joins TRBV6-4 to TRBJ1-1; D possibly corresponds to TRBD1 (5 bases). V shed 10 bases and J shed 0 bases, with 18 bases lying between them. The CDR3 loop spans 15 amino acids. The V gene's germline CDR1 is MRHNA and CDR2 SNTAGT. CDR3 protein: CATLLRGAMNTEAFF. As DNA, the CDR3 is TGTGCCACCCTATTGAGAGGGGCCATGAACACTGAAGCTTTCTTT.

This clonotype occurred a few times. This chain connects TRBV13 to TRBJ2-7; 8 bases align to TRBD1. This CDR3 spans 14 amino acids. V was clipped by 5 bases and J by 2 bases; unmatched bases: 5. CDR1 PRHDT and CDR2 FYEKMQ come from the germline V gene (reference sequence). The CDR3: CASSQTGVTYEQYF. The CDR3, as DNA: TGTGCCAGCAGCCAGACAGGGGTCACCTACGAGCAGTACTTC.

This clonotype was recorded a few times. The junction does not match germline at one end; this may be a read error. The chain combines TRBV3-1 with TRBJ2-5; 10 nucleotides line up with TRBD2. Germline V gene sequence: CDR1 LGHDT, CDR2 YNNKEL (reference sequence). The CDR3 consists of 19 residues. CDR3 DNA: TGTGCCAGCAGTCAAGGGGTGCTAGCGGGAGTAAGGGCCCAAGAGACCCAGTACTTC. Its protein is CASSQGVLAGVRAQETQYF.

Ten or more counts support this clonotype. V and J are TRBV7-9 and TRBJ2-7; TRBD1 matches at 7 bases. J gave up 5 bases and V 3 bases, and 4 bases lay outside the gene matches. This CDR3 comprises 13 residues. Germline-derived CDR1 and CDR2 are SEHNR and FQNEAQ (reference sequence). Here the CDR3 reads CASSFIQGNEQYF. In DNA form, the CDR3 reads TGTGCCAGCAGCTTCATACAGGGGAACGAGCAGTACTTC.

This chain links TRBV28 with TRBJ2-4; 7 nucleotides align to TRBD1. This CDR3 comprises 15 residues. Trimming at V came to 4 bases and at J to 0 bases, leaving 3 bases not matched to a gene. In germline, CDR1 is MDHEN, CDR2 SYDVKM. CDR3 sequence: CASSSTGSAKNIQYF. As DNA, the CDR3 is TGTGCCAGCAGTTCGACAGGGTCAGCCAAAAACATTCAGTACTTC. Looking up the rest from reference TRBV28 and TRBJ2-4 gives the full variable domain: DVKVTQSSRYLVKRTGEKVFLECVQDMDHENMFWYRQDPGLGLRLIYFSYDVKMKEKGDIPEGYSVSREKKERFSLILESASTNQTSMYLCASSSTGSAKNIQYFGAGTRLSVL.

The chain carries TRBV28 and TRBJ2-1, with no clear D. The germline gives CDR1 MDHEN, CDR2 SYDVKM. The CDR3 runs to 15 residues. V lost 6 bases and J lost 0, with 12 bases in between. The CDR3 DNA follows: TGTGCCAGCAGCGAAAAGGGTTACTCCTACAATGAGCAGTTCTTC. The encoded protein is CASSEKGYSYNEQFF.

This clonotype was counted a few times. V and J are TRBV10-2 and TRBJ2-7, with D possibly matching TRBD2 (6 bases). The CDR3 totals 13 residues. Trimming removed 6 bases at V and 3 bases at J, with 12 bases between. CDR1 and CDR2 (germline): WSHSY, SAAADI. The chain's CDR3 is CASRGGVGYEQYF. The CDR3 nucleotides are TGCGCCAGCAGAGGAGGGGTAGGCTACGAGCAGTACTTC.

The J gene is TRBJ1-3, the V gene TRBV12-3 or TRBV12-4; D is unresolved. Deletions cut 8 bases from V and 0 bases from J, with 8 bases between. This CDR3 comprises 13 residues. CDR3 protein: CASARSSGNTIYF. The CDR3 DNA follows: TGTGCCAGCGCCCGGAGCTCTGGAAACACCATATATTTT.

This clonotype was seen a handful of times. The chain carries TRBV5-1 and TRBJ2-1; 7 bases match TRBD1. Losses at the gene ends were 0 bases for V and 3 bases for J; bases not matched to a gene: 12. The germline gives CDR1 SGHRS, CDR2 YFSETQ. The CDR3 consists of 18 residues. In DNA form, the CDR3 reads TGCGCCAGCAGCTTGGTAACGAGAAGCGACAGGGTCTACAATGAGCAGTTCTTC. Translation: CASSLVTRSDRVYNEQFF.

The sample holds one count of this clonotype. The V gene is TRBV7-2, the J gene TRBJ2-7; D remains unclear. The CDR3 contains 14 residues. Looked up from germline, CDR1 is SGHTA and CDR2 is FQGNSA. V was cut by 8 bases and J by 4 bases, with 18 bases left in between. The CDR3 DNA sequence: TGTGCCAGCGGGCCTGCGGAGTTCTGTTACGAGCAGTACTTC. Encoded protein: CASGPAEFCYEQYF.

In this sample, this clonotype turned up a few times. The CDR3 nucleotides are TGCGCCAGCAGCTTCATGGGACGGACGGTTTACAATGAGCAGTTCTTC. Residues: CASSFMGRTVYNEQFF. The V gene is TRBV5-1, the J gene TRBJ2-1; either TRBD1 or TRBD2 may fit D (5 bases each). V lost 2 bases, J lost 4 bases, and 16 bases lay in between. The CDR3 contains 16 residues. The germline V gene encodes CDR1 SGHRS and CDR2 YFSETQ.